A single sample gave rise to the 26 T cell receptor beta chains below, sequenced in a study of cytomegalovirus exposure and HLA in healthy donors. The PCR used 60 Vbeta and 13 Jbeta primers. Method: immunoSEQ multiplex PCR; TCRdb's copy keeps in-frame clones and lacks some. Of roughly 190,000 clones listed, approximately 70% are singletons. Sample: PBMCs. The receptors stem from a woman between 25 and 40 years old in good health and CMV-seropositive.

The CDR3 DNA follows: TGTGCCAGCAGTTTATCGGGGAGAAAGCAGTACTTC. This translates into CASSLSGRKQYF. The chain uses TRBV27 and TRBJ2-7, with D maybe TRBD2 (5 bases). V was clipped by 0 bases and J by 8 bases, with 8 bases between them. This CDR3 region has 12 residues. The germline V gene has CDR1 MNHEY and CDR2 SMNVEV (reference sequence).

This rearrangement joins TRBV2 to TRBJ1-5, with D uncertain. CDR3 length: 14 amino acids. The V end lost 3 bases, the J end lost 4 bases, and 10 bases lay between the germline ends. Germline loops: CDR1 SNHLY, CDR2 FYNNEI. As DNA, the CDR3 is TGTGCCAGCAGTGAGATGGGAGTTAATCAGCCCCAGCATTTT. Amino acid sequence: CASSEMGVNQPQHF.

The chain couples TRBV6-4 to TRBJ1-2; no definite D call. The CDR3 runs to 12 residues. Trimming pared 2 bases from V and 2 bases from J, leaving 3 bases between. CDR1 is MRHNA, CDR2 SNTAGT, per germline. CDR3 protein: CASSDRNYGYTF. The CDR3 DNA follows: TGTGCCAGCAGTGACCGGAACTATGGCTACACCTTC.

CDR3 sequence (DNA): TGTGCCAGCTCACCTGGACAAGCCGGGGAGCTGTTTTTT. Protein sequence: CASSPGQAGELFF. The chain carries TRBV18 and TRBJ2-2; maybe TRBD1 (5 bases). V was pared by 3 bases and J by 6 bases, with 8 bases between. The CDR3 is made up of 13 amino acids. CDR1 is KGHSH, CDR2 LQKENI, per germline.

The rearrangement joins TRBV2 to TRBJ1-2, with no clear D. Trimming shortened V by 4 bases and J by 4 bases, and 16 bases separated the two germline ends. Germline V gene data show CDR1 as SNHLY and CDR2 as FYNNEI. This CDR3 spans 15 amino acids. As DNA, the CDR3 is TGTGCCAGCAGTGGTCAACAGTCCCCTACCTATGGCTACACCTTC. This sequence encodes CASSGQQSPTYGYTF.

This clone appeared a few times. The chain uses TRBV5-1 and TRBJ2-2; perhaps TRBD1 as D (6 bases). The V and J ends lost 4 bases and 5 bases respectively, with 21 bases between them. This CDR3 spans 17 amino acids. Germline V gives CDR1 SGHRS, CDR2 YFSETQ. CDR3 in DNA: TGCGCCAGCAGCCCCAATGTCTTGGGGGCTAGGACCGGGGAGCTGTTTTTT. This codes for CASSPNVLGARTGELFF.

V usage is TRBV2 and J usage is TRBJ2-7, with 11 bases matching TRBD1. The CDR3 has 13 amino acids. After removal of 8 bases from V and 3 bases from J, the junction contained 3 bases not matched to a gene. From germline, CDR1 is SNHLY and CDR2 FYNNEI. CDR3 in DNA: TGTGCCAGCGGGACAGGGGGAGGCTACGAGCAGTACTTC. Residues: CASGTGGGYEQYF. The whole variable domain, filled in from reference TRBV2 and TRBJ2-7, reads EPEVTQTPSHQVTQMGQEVILRCVPISNHLYFYWYRQILGQKVEFLVSFYNNEISEKSEIFDDQFSVERPDGSNFTLKIRSTKLEDSAMYFCASGTGGGYEQYFGPGTRLTVT.

By frequency in the sample, this clone is medium-sized. The CDR3 spells CASRARTDTQYF. CDR3 bases: TGTGCCAGCAGGGCCCGCACAGATACGCAGTATTTT. The V and J genes are TRBV6-5 and TRBJ2-3; D call uncertain. The CDR3 consists of 12 residues. With 6 bases removed from V and 1 base from J, the gap between germline ends came to 5 bases. CDR1 is MNHEY, CDR2 SVGAGI, per germline.

V gene TRBV28 combines with J gene TRBJ2-2; weak D call: TRBD1 (6 bases). Trimming cost V 4 bases and J 7 bases, with 10 bases left between them. Per germline, CDR1 MDHEN and CDR2 SYDVKM. The CDR3 is made up of 13 amino acids. The CDR3 nucleotides read TGTGCCAGCAGTTGGGGGCCTGGCGGGGAGCTGTTTTTT. Protein product: CASSWGPGGELFF. Using reference TRBV28 and TRBJ2-2 for the parts outside the CDR3, the full variable domain is DVKVTQSSRYLVKRTGEKVFLECVQDMDHENMFWYRQDPGLGLRLIYFSYDVKMKEKGDIPEGYSVSREKKERFSLILESASTNQTSMYLCASSWGPGGELFFGEGSRLTVL.

The chain is built from TRBV19 and TRBJ2-5; TRBD2 matches 13 bases. The CDR3 is 16 residues long. Germline V gives CDR1 LNHDA, CDR2 SQIVND (reference sequence). V trimming: 6 bases; J trimming: 4 bases; junction bases outside the gene matches: 8. The CDR3 protein is CASSAVGLAGIETQYF. The CDR3, as DNA: TGTGCCAGTAGCGCAGTGGGACTAGCGGGAATAGAGACCCAGTACTTC. The full variable domain, in which reference TRBV19 and TRBJ2-5 provide the parts outside the CDR3, is DGGITQSPKYLFRKEGQNVTLSCEQNLNHDAMYWYRQDPGQGLRLIYYSQIVNDFQKGDIAEGYSVSREKKESFPLTVTSAQKNPTAFYLCASSAVGLAGIETQYFGPGTRLLVL.

V usage is TRBV6-4 and J usage is TRBJ1-5, with 7 bases aligning to TRBD1. Germline assignment: CDR1 MRHNA and CDR2 SNTAGT. This CDR3 has 15 amino acids. Trimming cost V 5 bases and J 3 bases; bases outside gene matches: 7. The CDR3 region has the DNA TGTGCCAGCAGTCTACAGGGGTCCTCCAATCAGCCCCAGCATTTT. Translation gives CASSLQGSSNQPQHF.

The chain links TRBV28 to TRBJ1-1, with a tentative D call TRBD1 (6 bases). The V and J ends lost 5 bases and 5 bases respectively, with 12 bases between them. Germline V lookup: CDR1 MDHEN, CDR2 SYDVKM. The CDR3 consists of 13 residues. The CDR3 bases are TGTGCCAGCAGTGATTACAGGGAGACTGAAGCTTTCTTT. Translated: CASSDYRETEAFF.

This rearrangement joins TRBV5-6 to TRBJ2-7; 8 bases fit TRBD1. The CDR3 contains 15 residues. V dropped 2 bases and J dropped 6; count of bases not matched to a gene: 10. The V gene's germline CDR1 is SGHDT and CDR2 YYEEEE. The CDR3 here is CASSFRSQGASEQYF. The CDR3 DNA reads TGTGCCAGCAGCTTTCGTTCCCAGGGGGCTTCCGAGCAGTACTTC.

This clone was detected only a few times. V gene TRBV28 combines with J gene TRBJ2-3; 12 nucleotides line up with TRBD2. The V gene's germline CDR1 is MDHEN and CDR2 SYDVKM. The CDR3 has 18 residues. V lost 6 bases and J lost 2; bases outside the gene matches: 12. CDR3 loop: CASSDSSGTSGHTDTQYF. CDR3 nucleotide sequence: TGTGCCAGCAGCGATTCTAGTGGGACTAGCGGGCACACAGATACGCAGTATTTT.

The chain is built from TRBV5-4 and TRBJ1-1; 7 bases agree with TRBD1. V was clipped by 7 bases and J by 4 bases; unmatched bases: 10. Germline V gene lookup returns CDR1 SGHNT and CDR2 YYREEE (reference sequence). The CDR3 has 14 amino acids. In nucleotides, the CDR3 is TGTGCCAGCTCCGTAGTAGGGGGCCGCACTGAAGCTTTCTTT. This gives the protein CASSVVGGRTEAFF.

The chain combines TRBV5-4 with TRBJ1-3; TRBD1 might be the D (5 bases). The CDR3 is 14 residues long. Germline loops: CDR1 SGHNT, CDR2 YYREEE (reference sequence). The V and J ends lost 4 bases and 0 bases respectively, with 8 bases between them. CDR3 DNA sequence: TGTGCCAGCAGCCAGGACACCTCTGGAAACACCATATATTTT. Its translation is CASSQDTSGNTIYF. Looking up the rest from reference TRBV5-4 and TRBJ1-3 gives the full variable domain: ETGVTQSPTHLIKTRGQQVTLRCSSQSGHNTVSWYQQALGQGPQFIFQYYREEENGRGNFPPRFSGLQFPNYSSELNVNALELDDSALYLCASSQDTSGNTIYFGEGSWLTVV.

This chain connects TRBV4-1 to TRBJ2-7; 7 positions agree with TRBD2. The germline gives CDR1 MGHRA, CDR2 YSYEKL. The CDR3 contains 15 residues. The V segment lost 2 bases and the J segment 3 bases; nucleotides outside the gene matches: 7. DNA of the CDR3: TGCGCCAGCAGCCAACAAACTAGCGATTACTACGAGCAGTACTTC. Protein sequence: CASSQQTSDYYEQYF.

This clone was seen a single time. The chain combines TRBV7-9 with TRBJ1-1, with TRBD1 identical over 7 bases. In germline, CDR1 is SEHNR, CDR2 FQNEAQ (reference sequence). CDR3 length equals 14 residues. Germline trimming cut 4 bases from V and 1 base from J; bases unmatched to any gene: 3. CDR3 region: CASSSRGSNTEAFF. CDR3 in DNA: TGTGCCAGCAGCTCCAGGGGGTCGAACACTGAAGCTTTCTTT. The variable domain in full, completed from reference TRBV7-9 and TRBJ1-1, reads DTGVSQNPRHKITKRGQNVTFRCDPISEHNRLYWYRQTLGQGPEFLTYFQNEAQLEKSRLLSDRFSAERPKGSFSTLEIQRTEQGDSAMYLCASSSRGSNTEAFFGQGTRLTVV.

This clone appeared once. CDR3 sequence reads: CASSPRQGPTSYEQYF. The DNA of the CDR3 is TGTGCCAGCAGCCCAAGGCAGGGCCCTACCTCCTACGAGCAGTACTTC. The chain employs TRBV7-6 and TRBJ2-7; a possible D gene is TRBD1 (5 bases). In germline, CDR1 is SGHVS, CDR2 FNYEAQ. V was clipped by 5 bases and J by 0 bases, with 17 bases between them. The CDR3 spans 16 residues.

V is TRBV5-1 and J is TRBJ2-4, with 7 nucleotides matching TRBD2. The V and J ends lost 5 bases and 5 bases, in that order; junction bases with no gene match: 7. Germline V CDR1 and CDR2: SGHRS, YFSETQ. CDR3 size: 14 residues. The CDR3 reads CASSRAGVENIQYF. The CDR3 region has the DNA TGCGCCAGCAGTCGGGCGGGAGTCGAAAACATTCAGTACTTC. The full variable domain, rest sourced from reference TRBV5-1 and TRBJ2-4, is KAGVTQTPRYLIKTRGQQVTLSCSPISGHRSVSWYQQTPGQGLQFLFEYFSETQRNKGNFPGRFSGRQFSNSRSEMNVSTLELGDSALYLCASSRAGVENIQYFGAGTRLSVL.

The CDR3 DNA sequence: TGTGCCAGCAGCCCCGGGACTAGCGTTCAAGAGACCCAGTACTTC. This sequence encodes CASSPGTSVQETQYF. The rearrangement uses TRBV9 and TRBJ2-5, with 10 bases matching TRBD2. Germline CDR1 reads SGDLS; CDR2 reads YYNGEE. With 4 bases clipped from V and 2 bases from J, the junction kept 5 bases outside the gene matches. CDR3 length equals 15 residues.

This chain links TRBV6-1 with TRBJ2-7; D not certain. V was clipped by 0 bases and J by 0 bases, with 3 bases between them. The CDR3 sequence is 13 residues long. CDR1 and CDR2 (germline): MNHNS, SASEGT. The CDR3 loop is CASSEANSYEQYF. The CDR3 DNA is TGTGCCAGCAGTGAAGCTAACTCCTACGAGCAGTACTTC.

The chain combines TRBV29-1 with TRBJ2-2; 10 nucleotides line up with TRBD2. Per the germline V gene, CDR1 is SQVTM and CDR2 is ANQGSEA. The V gene end was trimmed by 0 bases and the J gene end by 7 bases; junction bases not matched to a gene: 17. This CDR3 spans 19 amino acids. CDR3 sequence: CSVEDWGLSGGGPVGELFF. Here the CDR3 DNA reads TGCAGCGTTGAAGATTGGGGACTAAGCGGGGGGGGCCCGGTCGGGGAGCTGTTTTTT.

The V and J genes are TRBV5-6 and TRBJ2-4; the D is unclear. V was clipped by 4 bases and J by 2 bases, with 16 bases between them. The CDR3 has 16 amino acids. CDR1 is SGHDT and CDR2 is YYEEEE in the germline V gene. DNA of the CDR3: TGTGCCAGCAGCCCCCTATGGGCTCTCTCCAAAAACATTCAGTACTTC. Translated: CASSPLWALSKNIQYF.

The J gene is TRBJ2-7, the V gene TRBV27; tentatively, D is TRBD1 (6 bases). The CDR3 consists of 14 residues. Per germline, CDR1 MNHEY and CDR2 SMNVEV (reference sequence). The V end lost 4 bases, the J end lost 2 bases, and 12 bases lay between the germline ends. The CDR3, as DNA: TGTGCCAGCAGTTCACAGGACAGTCCCTACGAGCAGTACTTC. As protein: CASSSQDSPYEQYF.

This clone was detected only a few times. This chain joins TRBV29-1 and TRBJ2-7; D is possibly TRBD2 (7 bases). Trimming took 6 bases from V and 2 from J, leaving 11 bases between them. This CDR3 has 12 residues. Germline V gives CDR1 SQVTM, CDR2 ANQGSEA. CDR3 nucleotide sequence: TGCAGCGTCCGGGGGGCTCCCTACGAGCAGTACTTC. Translation: CSVRGAPYEQYF.